The 18 T cell receptor beta chains listed next were all sequenced from one sample in a study of T cell repertoires in cytomegalovirus infection. No antigen is known for these receptors. In TCRdb, the reads were re-called with MiXCR into one record per CDR3 protein. Of about a million distinct CDR3 sequences listed, around 32% were seen once; the top ten hold over 12%. The sequencing here drew on cultured CD8+ T cells from PBMCs, taken from culture after CMV antigen stimulation. All receptors derive from a human donor in good health (CMV status not recorded). Some clones in this sample may be carry-over from other donors' samples.

This clonotype was seen only a few times. The chain employs TRBV6-5 and TRBJ2-5; unclear D gene. Germline CDR1 and CDR2: MNHEY and SVGAGI. Trimming took 0 bases from V and 2 from J, leaving 22 bases between them. This CDR3 spans 19 amino acids. CDR3 nucleotide sequence: TGTGCCAGCAGTTACTCGAAATTACGCCGGGCGAATTATCAAGAGACCCAGTACTTC. Amino acid sequence: CASSYSKLRRANYQETQYF.

This chain joins TRBV19 and TRBJ1-1; no clear D. Germline V gene data show CDR1 as LNHDA and CDR2 as SQIVND (reference sequence). The CDR3 covers 14 residues. Trimming pared 3 bases from V and 2 bases from J, leaving 10 bases between. The CDR3 region is CASSIEGLNTEAFF. CDR3 coding DNA: TGTGCCAGTAGTATCGAAGGACTAAACACTGAAGCTTTCTTT.

The sample holds a few counts of this clonotype. This rearrangement joins TRBV15 to TRBJ1-6; D remains ambiguous. CDR1 is LNHNV and CDR2 is YYDKDF in the germline V gene (reference sequence). Trimming left V 6 bases short and J 3 bases short, with 12 bases between. This CDR3 has 15 amino acids. The DNA of the CDR3 is TGTGCCACCAGGGAAGGACGGTTCTATAATTCACCCCTCCACTTT. Residues: CATREGRFYNSPLHF. Complete variable domain (other parts from reference TRBV15 and TRBJ1-6): DAMVIQNPRYQVTQFGKPVTLSCSQTLNHNVMYWYQQKSSQAPKLLFHYYDKDFNNEADTPDNFQSRRPNTSFCFLDIRSPGLGDTAMYLCATREGRFYNSPLHFGNGTRLTVT.

This chain links TRBV6-6 with TRBJ1-6; TRBD1 agrees at 7 bases. The CDR3 contains 19 residues. Trimming took 5 bases from V and 4 from J; bases not matched to a gene: 17. Looked up from germline, CDR1 is MNHNY and CDR2 is SVGAGI (reference sequence). The CDR3 loop is CASSQTGLSADYYNSPLHF. CDR3 coding DNA: TGTGCCAGCAGTCAGACAGGGCTAAGCGCGGATTATTATAATTCACCCCTCCACTTT.

This chain connects TRBV5-6 to TRBJ1-1; D ambiguous. The V end lost 2 bases, the J end lost 0 bases, and 8 bases lay between the germline ends. The CDR3 is 14 amino acids. Germline assignment: CDR1 SGHDT and CDR2 YYEEEE. The CDR3 sequence: CASSFWWLNTEAFF. The DNA of the CDR3 is TGTGCCAGCAGCTTTTGGTGGCTGAACACTGAAGCTTTCTTT. Based on the CDR3 plus reference TRBV5-6 and TRBJ1-1, the full variable domain is DAGVTQSPTHLIKTRGQQVTLRCSPKSGHDTVSWYQQALGQGPQFIFQYYEEEERQRGNFPDRFSGHQFPNYSSELNVNALLLGDSALYLCASSFWWLNTEAFFGQGTRLTVV.

The chain combines TRBV29-1 with TRBJ2-1, with D possibly being TRBD2 (5 bases). The germline V gene encodes CDR1 SQVTM and CDR2 ANQGSEA. The CDR3 totals 13 residues. V was clipped by 1 base and J by 3 bases, with 7 bases between them. CDR3 in DNA: TGCAGCGTTGAAGTGACTAACTACAATGAGCAGTTCTTC. Its protein product is CSVEVTNYNEQFF.

This clonotype was observed many times. The chain links TRBV7-2 to TRBJ1-2; weak D call: TRBD1 (6 bases). Trimming pared 7 bases from V and 5 bases from J, leaving 20 bases between. The CDR3 is 15 amino acids. Germline loops: CDR1 SGHTA, CDR2 FQGNSA. CDR3 sequence: CASTAGVDSQYGYTF. CDR3 sequence (DNA): TGTGCCAGCACCGCGGGCGTGGACAGCCAATATGGCTACACCTTC.

This clonotype was detected many times. The chain employs TRBV4-1 and TRBJ2-7; D might be TRBD2 (7 bases). The V gene's germline CDR1 is MGHRA and CDR2 YSYEKL. Trimming took off 1 base at V and 4 bases at J, with 17 bases between the two ends. There are 16 residues in the CDR3. The CDR3 DNA sequence: TGCGCCAGCAGCCAAGGGGGGGGCGCGTCATGGTACGAGCAGTACTTC. Amino acid sequence: CASSQGGGASWYEQYF.

The chain uses TRBV10-3 and TRBJ2-5; the D call may be TRBD1 or TRBD2 (5 bases each). With 2 bases removed from V and 8 bases from J, the gap between germline ends came to 15 bases. This CDR3 comprises 14 residues. Germline CDR1 reads ENHRY; CDR2 reads SYGVKD. DNA for the CDR3: TGTGCCATCAGTGAGCCCGGGACCTCTACAACCCAGTACTTC. Translated: CAISEPGTSTTQYF.

The chain carries TRBV6-4 and TRBJ2-1; D is unclear. CDR1 is MRHNA and CDR2 is SNTAGT in the germline V gene. The CDR3 extends over 15 amino acids. Between the trimmed V and J ends, which lost 0 bases and 9 bases, there was a span of 15 bases. CDR3 nucleotides: TGTGCCAGCAGTGACTCGTCGACAATACGGGCTGAGCAGTTCTTC. Protein sequence: CASSDSSTIRAEQFF.

V is TRBV6-5 and J is TRBJ2-7; tentative D call: TRBD1 (6 bases). CDR1 and CDR2 from the germline V gene are MNHEY and SVGAGI. Trimming cost V 10 bases and J 3 bases, with 19 bases left between them. This CDR3 region has 14 residues. The CDR3 DNA reads as TGTGCCACCGCCCTATCGACAGGACTCTACGAGCAGTACGTC. It yields the protein CATALSTGLYEQYV.

The chain links TRBV7-9 to TRBJ1-1; 9 nucleotides agree with TRBD1. The V gene's germline CDR1 is SEHNR and CDR2 FQNEAQ (reference sequence). The ends lost 7 bases at V and 4 bases at J; junction bases unmatched: 7. CDR3 size: 14 residues. The CDR3 loop reads CASTNRGLGTEAFF. CDR3 nucleotides: TGTGCCAGCACCAACAGGGGGCTTGGCACTGAAGCTTTCTTT.

This clonotype was counted only a few times. The chain employs TRBV7-8 and TRBJ2-5; 8 bases agree with TRBD1. The CDR3 extends over 14 amino acids. Losses at the gene ends were 1 base for V and 5 bases for J; bases not matched to a gene: 3. The germline V gene has CDR1 SGHVS and CDR2 FQNEAQ. The CDR3 region is CASSLGTGYETQYF. The CDR3 DNA is TGTGCCAGCAGCTTAGGGACAGGGTATGAGACCCAGTACTTC.

The rearrangement links TRBV5-5 to TRBJ2-4; 9 positions match TRBD1. The CDR3 consists of 17 residues. Germline V gives CDR1 SGHKS, CDR2 YYEKEE (reference sequence). Germline trimming cut 4 bases from V and 0 bases from J; bases unmatched to any gene: 8. CDR3 amino acids: CASSAGTGSLAKNIQYF. The CDR3 bases are TGTGCCAGCAGCGCCGGGACAGGGTCATTAGCCAAAAACATTCAGTACTTC.

The chain carries TRBV2 and TRBJ1-2, with 8 bases matching TRBD1. The V segment lost 7 bases and the J segment 4 bases; nucleotides outside the gene matches: 8. This CDR3 is built from 14 residues. Germline CDR1 and CDR2: SNHLY and FYNNEI. CDR3 residues: CASKARQGPYGYTF. Here the CDR3 DNA reads TGTGCCAGCAAGGCGAGACAGGGGCCCTATGGCTACACCTTC.

This clonotype occurred many times. The chain combines TRBV7-6 with TRBJ1-2, with TRBD1 as a possible D gene (5 bases). Germline loops: CDR1 SGHVS, CDR2 FNYEAQ. There are 15 residues in the CDR3. V was trimmed by 0 bases and J by 7 bases, leaving 15 bases between them. DNA of the CDR3: TGTGCCAGCAGCTTAGCGGAGGGACCCCAACGTGGCTACACCTTC. Its translation: CASSLAEGPQRGYTF.

CDR3 residues: CATTDWTGDGYTF. As DNA, the CDR3 is TGTGCCACCACCGACTGGACAGGGGATGGCTACACCTTC. This chain joins TRBV15 and TRBJ1-2; TRBD1 matches 9 bases. The J segment lost 6 bases and the V segment lost 7 bases, leaving 6 bases of the junction unmatched. CDR3 size: 13 residues. In germline, CDR1 is LNHNV, CDR2 YYDKDF (reference sequence).

This chain uses TRBV27 with TRBJ1-2, with 8 bases lining up with TRBD1. V was pared by 6 bases and J by 1 base, with 4 bases of the junction left unmatched. CDR3 length: 14 amino acids. Looked up from germline, CDR1 is MNHEY and CDR2 is SMNVEV (reference sequence). This CDR3 is CASSDRGHNYGYTF. DNA of the CDR3: TGTGCCAGCAGCGACAGGGGTCATAACTATGGCTACACCTTC.